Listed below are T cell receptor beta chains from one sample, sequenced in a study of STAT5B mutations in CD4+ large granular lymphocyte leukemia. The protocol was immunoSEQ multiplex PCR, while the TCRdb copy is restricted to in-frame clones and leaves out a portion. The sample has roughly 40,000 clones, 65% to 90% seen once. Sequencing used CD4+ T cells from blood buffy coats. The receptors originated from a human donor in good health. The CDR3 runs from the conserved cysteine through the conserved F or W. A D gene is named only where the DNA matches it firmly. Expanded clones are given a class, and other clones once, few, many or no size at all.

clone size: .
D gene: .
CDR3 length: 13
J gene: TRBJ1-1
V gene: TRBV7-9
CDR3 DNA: TGTGCCAGCAGCCCACAGTCGTCGGCTGAAGCTTTCTTT
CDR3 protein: CASSPQSSAEAFF

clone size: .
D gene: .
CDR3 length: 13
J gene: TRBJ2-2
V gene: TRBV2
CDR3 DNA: TGTGCCAGCAGTGAAGGGTACACCGGGGAGCTGTTTTTT
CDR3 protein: CASSEGYTGELFF

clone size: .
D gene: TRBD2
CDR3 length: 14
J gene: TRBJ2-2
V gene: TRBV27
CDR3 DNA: TGTGCCAGCAGTCGGGAGGTGAACACCGGGGAGCTGTTTTTT
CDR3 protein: CASSREVNTGELFF

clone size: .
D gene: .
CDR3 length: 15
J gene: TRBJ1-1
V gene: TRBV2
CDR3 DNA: TGTGCCAGCAGTTCTCAAGGGGTGGGTAGCACTGAAGCTTTCTTT
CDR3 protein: CASSSQGVGSTEAFF

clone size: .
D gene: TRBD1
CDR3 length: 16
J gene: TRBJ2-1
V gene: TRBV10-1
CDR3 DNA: TGCGCCAGCAGTGATACGACAGGGGGCTGGGTGAATGAGCAGTTCTTC
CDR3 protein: CASSDTTGGWVNEQFF

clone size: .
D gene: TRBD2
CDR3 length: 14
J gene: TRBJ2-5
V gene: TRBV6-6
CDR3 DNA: TGTGCCAGCAGTCCCCCGGGGGGGGCGAAGACCCAGTACTTC
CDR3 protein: CASSPPGGAKTQYF

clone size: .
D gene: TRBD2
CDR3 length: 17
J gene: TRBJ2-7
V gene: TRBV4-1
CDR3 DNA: TGCGCCAGCAGCCAAGCTATGGGACTAGCGGATTCCTACGAGCAGTACTTC
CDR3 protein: CASSQAMGLADSYEQYF

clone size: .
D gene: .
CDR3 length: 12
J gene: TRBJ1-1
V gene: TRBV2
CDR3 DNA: TGTGCCAGCAGGCCCGATTCACTGGAAGCTTTCTTT
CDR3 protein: CASRPDSLEAFF

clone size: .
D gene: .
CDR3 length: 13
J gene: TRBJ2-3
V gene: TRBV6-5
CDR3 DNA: TGTGCCAGCAGTTCGCAGGGCCCAGATACGCAGTATTTT
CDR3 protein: CASSSQGPDTQYF

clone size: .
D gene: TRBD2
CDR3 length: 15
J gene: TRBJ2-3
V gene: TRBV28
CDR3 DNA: TGTGCCAGCTATGACGGGAGGGCTCGTAGGGATACGCAGTATTTT
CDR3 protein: CASYDGRARRDTQYF

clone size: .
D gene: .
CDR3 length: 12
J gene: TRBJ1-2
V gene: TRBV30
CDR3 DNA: TGTGCCTGTTTAGGTCTGAACTATGGCTACACCTTC
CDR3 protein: CACLGLNYGYTF

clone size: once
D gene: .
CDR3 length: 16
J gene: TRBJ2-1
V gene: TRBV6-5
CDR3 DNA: TGTGCCAGCAGTTACTCGTCTGGGGCAGAAGACAATGAGCAGTTCTTC
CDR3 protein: CASSYSSGAEDNEQFF

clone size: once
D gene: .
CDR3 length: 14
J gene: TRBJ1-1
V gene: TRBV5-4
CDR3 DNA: TGTGCCAGCAGCTTGACCGGGGTTTACACTGAAGCTTTCTTT
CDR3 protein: CASSLTGVYTEAFF

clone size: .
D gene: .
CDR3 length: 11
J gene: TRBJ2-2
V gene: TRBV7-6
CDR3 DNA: TGTGCCAGCACCAGCACCGGGGAGCTGTTTTTT
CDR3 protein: CASTSTGELFF

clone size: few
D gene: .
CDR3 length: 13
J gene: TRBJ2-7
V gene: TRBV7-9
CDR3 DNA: TGTGCCAGCAGCGGCGGGACAGCCTACGAGCAGTACTTC
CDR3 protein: CASSGGTAYEQYF

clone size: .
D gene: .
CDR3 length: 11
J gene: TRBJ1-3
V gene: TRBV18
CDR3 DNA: TGTGCCAGCCAATTGGGAAACACCATATATTTT
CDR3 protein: CASQLGNTIYF

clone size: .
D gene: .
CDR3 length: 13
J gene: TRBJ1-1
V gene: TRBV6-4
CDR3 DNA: TGTGCCAGCAGTGACCGTCCGAACACTGAAGCTTTCTTT
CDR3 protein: CASSDRPNTEAFF

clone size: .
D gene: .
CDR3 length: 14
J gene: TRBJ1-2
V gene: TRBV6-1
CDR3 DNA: TGTGCCAGCAGTGAAGCCGAGGTGGAGGAGGGCTACACCTTC
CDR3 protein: CASSEAEVEEGYTF

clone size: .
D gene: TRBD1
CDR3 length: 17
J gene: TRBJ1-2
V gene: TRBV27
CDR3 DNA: TGTGCCAGCATTACATCCACTATACCGGGACAGCTCTATGGCTACACCTTC
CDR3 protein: CASITSTIPGQLYGYTF